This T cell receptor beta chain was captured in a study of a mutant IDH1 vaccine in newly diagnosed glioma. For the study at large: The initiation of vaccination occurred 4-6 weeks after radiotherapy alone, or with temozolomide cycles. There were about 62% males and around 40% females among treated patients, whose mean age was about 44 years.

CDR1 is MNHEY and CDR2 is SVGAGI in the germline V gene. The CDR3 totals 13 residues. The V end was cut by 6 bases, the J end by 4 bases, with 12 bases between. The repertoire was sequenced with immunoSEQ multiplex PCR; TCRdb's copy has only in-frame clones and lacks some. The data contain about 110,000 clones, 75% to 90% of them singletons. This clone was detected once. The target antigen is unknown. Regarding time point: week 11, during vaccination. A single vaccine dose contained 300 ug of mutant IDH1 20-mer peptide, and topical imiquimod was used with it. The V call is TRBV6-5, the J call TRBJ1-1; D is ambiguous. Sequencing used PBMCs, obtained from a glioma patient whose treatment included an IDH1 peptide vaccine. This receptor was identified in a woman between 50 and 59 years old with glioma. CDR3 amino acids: CASSARRPTEAFF. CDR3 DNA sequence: TGTGCCAGCAGCGCCAGGAGGCCCACTGAAGCTTTCTTT.